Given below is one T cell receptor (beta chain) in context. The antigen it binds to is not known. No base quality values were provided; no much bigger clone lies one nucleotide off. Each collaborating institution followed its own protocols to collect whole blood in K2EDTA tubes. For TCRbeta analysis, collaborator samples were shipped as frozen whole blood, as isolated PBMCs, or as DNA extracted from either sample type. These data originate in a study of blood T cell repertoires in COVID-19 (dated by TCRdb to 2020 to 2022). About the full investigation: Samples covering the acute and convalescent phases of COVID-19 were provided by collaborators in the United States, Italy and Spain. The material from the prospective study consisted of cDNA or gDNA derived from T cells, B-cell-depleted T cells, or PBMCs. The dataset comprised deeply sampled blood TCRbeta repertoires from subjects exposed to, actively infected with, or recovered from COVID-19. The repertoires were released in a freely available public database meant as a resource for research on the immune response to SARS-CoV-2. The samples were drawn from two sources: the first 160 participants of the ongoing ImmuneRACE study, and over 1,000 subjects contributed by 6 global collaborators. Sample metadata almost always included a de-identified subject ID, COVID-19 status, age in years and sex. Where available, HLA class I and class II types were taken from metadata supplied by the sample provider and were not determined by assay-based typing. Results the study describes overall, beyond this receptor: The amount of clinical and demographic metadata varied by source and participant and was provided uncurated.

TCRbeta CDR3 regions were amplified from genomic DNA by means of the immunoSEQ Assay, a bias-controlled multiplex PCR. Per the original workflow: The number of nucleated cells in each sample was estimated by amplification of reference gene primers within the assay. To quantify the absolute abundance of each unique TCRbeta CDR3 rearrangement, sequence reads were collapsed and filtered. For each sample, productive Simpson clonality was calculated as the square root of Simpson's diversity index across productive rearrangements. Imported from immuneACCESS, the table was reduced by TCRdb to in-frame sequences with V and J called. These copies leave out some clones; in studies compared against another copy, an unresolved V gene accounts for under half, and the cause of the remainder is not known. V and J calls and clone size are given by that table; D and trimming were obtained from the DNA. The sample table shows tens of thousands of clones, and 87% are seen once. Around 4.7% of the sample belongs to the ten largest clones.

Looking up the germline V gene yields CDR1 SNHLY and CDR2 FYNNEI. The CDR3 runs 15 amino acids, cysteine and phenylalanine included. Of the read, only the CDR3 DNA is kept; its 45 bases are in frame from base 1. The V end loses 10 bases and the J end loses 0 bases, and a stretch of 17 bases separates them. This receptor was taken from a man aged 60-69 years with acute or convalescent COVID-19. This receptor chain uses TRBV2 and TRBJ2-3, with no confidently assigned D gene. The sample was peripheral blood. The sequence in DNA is TGTGCCACCAACTCCAGGCGCCCTAGCACAGATACGCAGTATTTT. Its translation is CATNSRRPSTDTQYF.